The 26 T cell receptor beta chains reported below all come from one sample, sequenced in a study of blood T cell repertoires in COVID-19. Assay: immunoSEQ multiplex PCR; the TCRdb copy retains only in-frame clones and omits some. The sample contains 15,000 to 20,000 clones, around 80% of which appear only once. The sample was peripheral blood. All receptors derive from a man aged 35 to 55 with active or convalescent COVID-19.

The V call is TRBV19, the J call TRBJ1-2; 7 positions match TRBD1. The V and J ends lost 3 bases and 0 bases, in that order; junction bases with no gene match: 1. The germline gives CDR1 LNHDA, CDR2 SQIVND (reference sequence). The CDR3 contains 14 residues. The CDR3 loop is CASSIGTANYGYTF. CDR3 sequence (DNA): TGTGCCAGTAGTATCGGGACAGCTAACTATGGCTACACCTTC.

This chain connects TRBV11-2 to TRBJ2-7; D gene uncertain. CDR1 and CDR2 from the germline V gene are SGHAT and FQNNGV. Trimming took off 0 bases at V and 3 bases at J, with 9 bases between the two ends. The CDR3 length is 14 residues. CDR3 nucleotides: TGTGCCAGCAGCTTAGACGCACAGAGCTACGAGCAGTACTTC. Translating it yields CASSLDAQSYEQYF.

This clone showed up just once. The rearrangement uses TRBV5-1 and TRBJ2-3; 8 bases are a match to TRBD2. The CDR3 sequence is 15 residues long. V was pared by 0 bases and J by 2 bases, with 2 bases of the junction left unmatched. Germline V gene lookup returns CDR1 SGHRS and CDR2 YFSETQ. CDR3 amino acids: CASSLVGGVTDTQYF. The CDR3 nucleotides are TGCGCCAGCAGCTTGGTCGGGGGGGTCACAGATACGCAGTATTTT.

CDR3 nucleotides: TGTGCCGGTCAGGCCCTGAACACTGAAGCTTTCTTT. Translated: CAGQALNTEAFF. The chain joins TRBV28 to TRBJ1-1; D gene unclear. Germline V lookup: CDR1 MDHEN, CDR2 SYDVKM. This CDR3 region has 12 residues. V was cut by 11 bases and J by 0 bases, with 10 bases left in between.

The gene calls are TRBV4-2 and TRBJ2-1, with D possibly matching TRBD1 (6 bases). The CDR3 is 14 residues long. The V end was cut by 3 bases, the J end by 3 bases, with 9 bases between. Per germline, CDR1 LGHNA and CDR2 YNFKEQ. The CDR3 loop reads CASSQGANYNEQFF. In DNA, the CDR3 is TGTGCCAGCAGCCAGGGGGCTAACTACAATGAGCAGTTCTTC.

The gene calls are TRBV12-5 and TRBJ2-1; 9 bases fit TRBD2. J was trimmed by 5 bases and V by 5 bases; bases with no gene match: 7. The CDR3 length is 15 residues. CDR1 and CDR2 (germline): LGHNT, FRNRAP. The DNA of the CDR3 is TGTGCTAGTGGTCCTCGCGAGCGGGGGGACAATGAGCAGTTCTTC. Encoded protein: CASGPRERGDNEQFF.

The CDR3 DNA reads TGTGCCAGCAGTTACTCGCAGGGGGAGAGGCCCCAGCATTTT. Protein: CASSYSQGERPQHF. This chain joins TRBV6-5 and TRBJ1-5; 7 nucleotides line up with TRBD1. Germline trimming cut 0 bases from V and 9 bases from J; bases unmatched to any gene: 5. The CDR3 is 14 residues long. Germline CDR1 is MNHEY and CDR2 is SVGAGI.

J is TRBJ1-1 and V is TRBV10-3; 9 bases fit TRBD1. Germline assignment: CDR1 ENHRY and CDR2 SYGVKD. The CDR3 covers 15 residues. V trimming: 8 bases; J trimming: 1 base; junction bases outside the gene matches: 8. The CDR3 region is CAIGRTGDANTEAFF. In DNA, the CDR3 is TGTGCCATCGGCAGGACAGGGGATGCGAACACTGAAGCTTTCTTT.

In its sample, this clone was seen once. The V call is TRBV7-9, the J call TRBJ1-1; tentatively, D is TRBD1 (6 bases). The CDR3 has 15 residues. Trimming took off 5 bases at V and 1 base at J, with 14 bases between the two ends. Germline CDR1 is SEHNR and CDR2 is FQNEAQ (reference sequence). As DNA, the CDR3 is TGTGCCAGCAGCCAGAACAGGGTAGGGAACACTGAAGCTTTCTTT. Amino acid sequence: CASSQNRVGNTEAFF.

Written as DNA, the CDR3 is TGTGCCAGCAGCTTAGGCCCCTTGGAGGGAACCCTCCACTTT. Protein product: CASSLGPLEGTLHF. This chain links TRBV7-2 with TRBJ1-6; no clear D. The germline gives CDR1 SGHTA, CDR2 FQGNSA. V lost 1 base and J 14 bases, leaving 15 bases between the germline ends. CDR3 length: 14 residues.

V is TRBV2 and J is TRBJ1-6; 7 bases align to TRBD1. V lost 8 bases, J lost 8 bases, and 6 bases stayed unmatched. CDR3 length: 13 residues. CDR1 is SNHLY, CDR2 FYNNEI, per germline. CDR3 region: CASGTERYSPLHF. The CDR3 nucleotides are TGTGCCAGCGGGACAGAAAGGTATTCACCCCTCCACTTT.

The V call is TRBV7-3, the J call TRBJ1-5; 7 nucleotides agree with TRBD1. Germline V gene data show CDR1 as SGHTA and CDR2 as FQGTGA. The CDR3 runs to 19 residues. Trimming removed 2 bases from V and 0 bases from J; junction bases left unmatched: 13. In DNA, the CDR3 is TGTGCCAGCAGCTTACCCCTCGGACAGGCTGTGCATAGCAATCAGCCCCAGCATTTT. This sequence encodes CASSLPLGQAVHSNQPQHF.

The gene calls are TRBV19 and TRBJ2-3; 7 bases are shared with TRBD2. CDR3 length: 16 amino acids. After removal of 2 bases from V and 0 bases from J, the junction contained 5 bases not matched to a gene. Looked up from germline, CDR1 is LNHDA and CDR2 is SQIVND (reference sequence). The CDR3 is CASSIRGEGSTDTQYF. The CDR3, as DNA: TGTGCCAGTAGTATACGGGGGGAGGGCAGCACAGATACGCAGTATTTT.

This clone was recorded only once. V usage is TRBV6-6 and J usage is TRBJ1-4; TRBD1 might be the D (5 bases). The V and J ends lost 7 bases and 7 bases respectively, with 13 bases between them. The CDR3 loop spans 13 amino acids. Germline V gives CDR1 MNHNY, CDR2 SVGAGI (reference sequence). In DNA form, the CDR3 reads TGTGCCAGCAATGATCGGGGGGGTGAAAAACTGTTTTTT. It encodes CASNDRGGEKLFF.

The genes are TRBV6-5 and TRBJ1-1; TRBD1 agrees at 7 bases. Losses at the gene ends were 6 bases for V and 6 bases for J; bases not matched to a gene: 10. Germline CDR1 reads MNHEY; CDR2 reads SVGAGI. The CDR3 extends over 14 amino acids. CDR3 nucleotide sequence: TGTGCCAGCAGCTCCGACAGGGAAGTGGCTGAAGCTTTCTTT. Its protein is CASSSDREVAEAFF.

The chain employs TRBV5-1 and TRBJ2-7; 8 positions agree with TRBD1. CDR3 length equals 14 residues. V dropped 5 bases and J dropped 5; count of bases not matched to a gene: 9. Germline V gene sequence: CDR1 SGHRS, CDR2 YFSETQ. CDR3 protein: CASSRRQGFHEQYF. CDR3 bases: TGCGCCAGCAGTCGACGACAGGGGTTCCACGAGCAGTACTTC. Together with reference TRBV5-1 and TRBJ2-7, the CDR3 gives the full variable domain: KAGVTQTPRYLIKTRGQQVTLSCSPISGHRSVSWYQQTPGQGLQFLFEYFSETQRNKGNFPGRFSGRQFSNSRSEMNVSTLELGDSALYLCASSRRQGFHEQYFGPGTRLTVT.

V is TRBV7-2 and J is TRBJ2-5, with 11 bases that match TRBD2. The V gene end was trimmed by 0 bases and the J gene end by 4 bases; junction bases not matched to a gene: 7. This CDR3 comprises 17 residues. The germline V gene has CDR1 SGHTA and CDR2 FQGNSA. CDR3 DNA sequence: TGTGCCAGCAGCTTAGCGGGTAGCGGGGGGGCAAGAGAGACCCAGTACTTC. It yields the protein CASSLAGSGGARETQYF.

The chain employs TRBV18 and TRBJ1-5; 7 nucleotides agree with TRBD1. In germline, CDR1 is KGHSH, CDR2 LQKENI. The CDR3 contains 16 residues. Unmatched junction bases numbered 8, after V lost 3 bases and J lost 3 bases. The CDR3 sequence: CASSPFARGNNQPQHF. As DNA, the CDR3 is TGTGCCAGCTCACCGTTCGCCAGGGGGAACAATCAGCCCCAGCATTTT.

This rearrangement joins TRBV19 to TRBJ2-7, with D hard to call. The CDR3 totals 11 residues. The germline CDR1 and CDR2 sequences are LNHDA and SQIVND (reference sequence). Deletions cut 10 bases from V and 2 bases from J, with 9 bases between. The CDR3 nucleotides read TGTGCCACCCGGGTCGCCTACGAGCAGTACTTC. Its protein product is CATRVAYEQYF.

The CDR3 nucleotides read TGCAGTGCTAGTAATCGGGGGGCCCAGTCGGCTCAGTACTTC. It specifies CSASNRGAQSAQYF. This chain joins TRBV20-1 and TRBJ2-4, with a weak D call TRBD2 (7 bases). CDR3 length equals 14 residues. The germline V gene encodes CDR1 DFQATT and CDR2 SNEGSKA (reference sequence). Trimming removed 3 bases from V and 12 bases from J, with 21 bases in between.

The chain uses TRBV7-3 and TRBJ1-2; D is undetermined. The CDR3 runs 13 residues. Per germline, CDR1 SGHTA and CDR2 FQGTGA. V gave up 5 bases and J gave up 8 bases, with 15 bases separating them. CDR3 amino acids: CASSPGSRTGYTF. For the CDR3, the DNA is TGTGCCAGCAGCCCCGGGTCCCGAACCGGCTACACCTTC.

The rearrangement links TRBV2 to TRBJ2-5; D is possibly TRBD2 (6 bases). Per the germline V gene, CDR1 is SNHLY and CDR2 is FYNNEI. The V gene lost 8 bases and the J gene lost 1 base, with 14 bases spanning the gap. CDR3 length equals 14 residues. This CDR3 is CASALRGLQETQYF. In nucleotides, the CDR3 is TGTGCCAGCGCCCTCCGGGGACTCCAAGAGACCCAGTACTTC. Drawing the rest from reference TRBV2 and TRBJ2-5, the complete variable domain is EPEVTQTPSHQVTQMGQEVILRCVPISNHLYFYWYRQILGQKVEFLVSFYNNEISEKSEIFDDQFSVERPDGSNFTLKIRSTKLEDSAMYFCASALRGLQETQYFGPGTRLLVL.

This clone has just a few counts. The chain uses TRBV9 and TRBJ2-5; TRBD1 matches 9 bases. J lost 5 bases, V lost 0 bases, and 5 bases had no gene match. Per germline, CDR1 SGDLS and CDR2 YYNGEE. The CDR3 consists of 15 residues. CDR3 in DNA: TGTGCCAGCAGCGTAGGGACAGGGGAAGCGGAGACCCAGTACTTC. Translated: CASSVGTGEAETQYF.

This clone appeared once. The rearrangement links TRBV15 to TRBJ2-2, with 8 bases identical to TRBD1. Germline V CDR1 and CDR2: LNHNV, YYDKDF (reference sequence). The CDR3 is 15 residues long. The J segment lost 4 bases and the V segment lost 5 bases, leaving 6 bases of the junction unmatched. The CDR3 here is CATSPRTGITGELFF. The DNA for the CDR3 is TGTGCCACCAGCCCTCGGACAGGGATCACCGGGGAGCTGTTTTTT. The whole variable domain, filled in from reference TRBV15 and TRBJ2-2, reads DAMVIQNPRYQVTQFGKPVTLSCSQTLNHNVMYWYQQKSSQAPKLLFHYYDKDFNNEADTPDNFQSRRPNTSFCFLDIRSPGLGDTAMYLCATSPRTGITGELFFGEGSRLTVL.

This clone was seen a single time. The chain is built from TRBV6-1 and TRBJ1-5; D uncertain. V shed 0 bases and J shed 4 bases, with 7 bases lying between them. The CDR3 runs to 14 residues. The germline V gene has CDR1 MNHNS and CDR2 SASEGT. CDR3 amino acids: CASSEAEANQPQHF. In DNA form, the CDR3 reads TGTGCCAGCAGTGAAGCAGAGGCAAATCAGCCCCAGCATTTT.

The chain is built from TRBV3-1 (or the pseudogene TRBV3-2) and TRBJ1-6; TRBD1 might be the D (6 bases). The CDR3 length is 19 residues. The V and J ends lost 1 base and 0 bases respectively, with 16 bases between them. The germline CDR1 and CDR2 sequences are LGHDT and YNNKEL (reference sequence). The CDR3 bases are TGTGCCAGCAGCCAAGTTCGTGTGAAAGGGGGCTCCTATAATTCACCCCTCCACTTT. Translating it yields CASSQVRVKGGSYNSPLHF.